The 15 T cell receptor beta chains listed next were all sequenced from one sample in a study of blood T cell repertoires in COVID-19. Generated by immunoSEQ multiplex PCR, the TCRdb table keeps only in-frame clones and is missing some. The sample contains 150,000 or so clones, about 80% of which appear only once. Material: PBMCs or T cells enriched from blood (not recorded which). Receptors originate from a man over 45 who had recovered from COVID-19.

The CDR3, as DNA: TGTGCCAGCACCCCGGACAGGGGCCATGAGCAGTTCTTC. It codes for CASTPDRGHEQFF. J is TRBJ2-1 and V is TRBV5-6; 9 bases match TRBD1. The germline V gene encodes CDR1 SGHDT and CDR2 YYEEEE. The CDR3 runs 13 residues. V was pared by 6 bases and J by 8 bases, with 6 bases of the junction left unmatched.

The V call is TRBV6-5, the J call TRBJ2-1, with D perhaps TRBD2 (5 bases). Germline values: CDR1 MNHEY, CDR2 SVGAGI. The V and J ends lost 8 bases and 11 bases respectively, with 22 bases between them. This CDR3 has 14 amino acids. The CDR3 sequence is CASWAAARVKQQFF. CDR3 coding DNA: TGTGCCAGCTGGGCGGCAGCGCGGGTTAAACAGCAGTTCTTC.

The rearrangement uses TRBV19 and TRBJ1-1; D remains ambiguous. This CDR3 has 16 residues. V dropped 3 bases and J dropped 1 base, with 15 bases sitting between them. Germline-derived CDR1 and CDR2 are LNHDA and SQIVND (reference sequence). CDR3 in DNA: TGTGCCAGTAGTATCGGTTGGAGGCGCACGAACACTGAAGCTTTCTTT. Translating it yields CASSIGWRRTNTEAFF.

As to this clone: Its ends do not fully match the called genes, so a read error is possible. The chain recombines TRBV7-7 with TRBJ2-5; no definite D call. Germline V lookup: CDR1 SSHAT, CDR2 FNYEAQ (reference sequence). The CDR3 loop spans 14 amino acids. The CDR3 is CASSFNGPSETQYF. DNA for the CDR3: TGTGCTAGCAGCTTTAACGGTCCGAGTGAGACCCAGTACTTC.

This clone was found a few times. The V and J genes are TRBV28 and TRBJ2-7; 10 bases fit TRBD2. V was pared by 2 bases and J by 3 bases, with 4 bases of the junction left unmatched. Germline-derived CDR1 and CDR2 are MDHEN and SYDVKM. The CDR3 runs to 15 residues. Here the CDR3 DNA reads TGTGCCAGCAGTTTACTAGCGGGGGCACGCTACGAGCAGTACTTC. It translates to CASSLLAGARYEQYF. The full variable domain, completed using reference TRBV28 and TRBJ2-7, is DVKVTQSSRYLVKRTGEKVFLECVQDMDHENMFWYRQDPGLGLRLIYFSYDVKMKEKGDIPEGYSVSREKKERFSLILESASTNQTSMYLCASSLLAGARYEQYFGPGTRLTVT.

The V call is TRBV5-5, the J call TRBJ1-2; D is possibly TRBD1 (6 bases). Looked up from germline, CDR1 is SGHKS and CDR2 is YYEKEE (reference sequence). The length of the CDR3 is 13 residues. V was cut by 2 bases and J by 7 bases, with 12 bases left in between. CDR3 sequence (DNA): TGTGCCAGCAGCTTAATACAGGGCAGTGGCTACACCTTC. It translates to CASSLIQGSGYTF. The entire variable domain, with the rest obtained from reference TRBV5-5 and TRBJ1-2, is as follows: DAGVTQSPTHLIKTRGQQVTLRCSPISGHKSVSWYQQVLGQGPQFIFQYYEKEERGRGNFPDRFSARQFPNYSSELNVNALLLGDSALYLCASSLIQGSGYTFGSGTRLTVV.

The CDR3 nucleotides read TGTGCCAGCAGTTTCCAGTCCACCGGGGAGCTGTTTTTT. It yields the protein CASSFQSTGELFF. The gene calls are TRBV12-3 or TRBV12-4 and TRBJ2-2, with no clear D. The CDR3 is made up of 13 amino acids. Trimming shortened V by 3 bases and J by 4 bases, and 6 bases separated the two germline ends.

This clone was seen a few times. V gene TRBV7-8 combines with J gene TRBJ2-1; unclear D gene. Germline CDR1 and CDR2: SGHVS and FQNEAQ. V dropped 6 bases and J dropped 5 bases, with 5 bases sitting between them. The CDR3 consists of 11 residues. DNA for the CDR3: TGTGCCAGCAGACAGAACAATGAGCAGTTCTTC. This encodes CASRQNNEQFF.

The chain joins TRBV21-1 to TRBJ2-7; TRBD2 is taken as the D call from the table, unchecked against the DNA. TRBV21-1 is annotated as a pseudogene. CDR3 size: 17 residues. CDR3 coding DNA: TGTGCCAGCAGCACCCGTGGAGGGGAAGGAAAATTCTACGAGCAGTACTTC. Its protein is CASSTRGGEGKFYEQYF.

The chain combines TRBV7-8 with TRBJ2-5, with TRBD1 identical over 10 bases. Germline V gene data show CDR1 as SGHVS and CDR2 as FQNEAQ. V lost 1 base to trimming and J lost 4 bases; unmatched junction nucleotides: 3. CDR3 length: 15 residues. The CDR3 nucleotides are TGTGCCAGCAGCTTAGGGACAGGGGGTTCAGAGACCCAGTACTTC. This translates into CASSLGTGGSETQYF.

This clone has a handful of counts. This chain connects TRBV10-3 to TRBJ1-3, with 8 positions matching TRBD1. The CDR3 has 18 residues. V trimming: 2 bases; J trimming: 0 bases; junction bases outside the gene matches: 9. CDR1 and CDR2 from the germline V gene are ENHRY and SYGVKD. The CDR3 coding sequence is TGTGCCATCAGTGAGCGGGACAGGACCTTCCTCTCTGGAAACACCATATATTTT. Its protein is CAISERDRTFLSGNTIYF.

The chain couples TRBV19 to TRBJ1-1; D remains ambiguous. V shed 1 base and J shed 0 bases, with 3 bases lying between them. Germline-derived CDR1 and CDR2 are LNHDA and SQIVND (reference sequence). This CDR3 region has 13 residues. This chain's CDR3 is CASSIAMNTEAFF. The CDR3 coding sequence is TGTGCCAGTAGTATAGCAATGAACACTGAAGCTTTCTTT.

This clone has just one count. V usage is TRBV3-1 (or the pseudogene TRBV3-2) and J usage is TRBJ1-5; no reliable D call. In germline, CDR1 is LGHDT, CDR2 YNNKEL (reference sequence). The V gene lost 1 base and the J gene lost 7 bases, with 5 bases spanning the gap. The CDR3 sequence is 12 residues long. CDR3: CASSQGRQPQHF. DNA for the CDR3: TGTGCCAGCAGCCAAGGGAGGCAGCCCCAGCATTTT.

The chain is built from TRBV13 and TRBJ1-1; D not resolved. CDR1 and CDR2 from the germline V gene are PRHDT and FYEKMQ (reference sequence). V was clipped by 5 bases and J by 0 bases, with 16 bases between them. The CDR3 has 16 residues. The CDR3: CASSLSGSGMNTEAFF. The DNA of the CDR3 is TGTGCCAGCAGCCTAAGTGGCTCGGGAATGAACACTGAAGCTTTCTTT.

CDR3 bases: TGTGCCAGCAGCTTAGTTGTTCGGGAAGTCGACACCGGGGAGCTGTTTTTT. Translation gives CASSLVVREVDTGELFF. The chain has TRBV7-8 and TRBJ2-2, with D tentatively TRBD2 (5 bases). Trimming pared 1 base from V and 3 bases from J, leaving 15 bases between. Germline V gene data show CDR1 as SGHVS and CDR2 as FQNEAQ. The CDR3 covers 17 residues.